This T cell receptor beta chain was captured by sequencing in a study of OX40 agonist ivuxolimab in advanced cancers. The germline gives CDR1 SEHNR, CDR2 FQNEAQ (reference sequence). The CDR3 totals 16 residues. The repertoire was sequenced with immunoSEQ multiplex PCR; TCRdb's copy has only in-frame clones and lacks some. The table records 43,000 or so clones, 75% to 90% of them present only once. The chain recombines TRBV7-9 with TRBJ2-5, with a tentative D call TRBD1 (6 bases). The J call may not be correct, given that the DNA end is closer to TRBJ2-7. The receptor's source is an adult with an advanced solid tumor such as melanoma, head and neck, liver or kidney cancer. Sequencing used CD4+ or CD8+ T cells sorted from blood, obtained in a trial of the OX40 agonist ivuxolimab. CDR3 region: CASSLVGRGRSYEQYF. The CDR3 DNA reads TGTGCCAGCAGCTTAGTCGGCAGGGGACGCTCCTACGAGCAGTACTTC.